This T cell receptor beta chain was found in a study of T-cell reconstitution after alpha-beta-depleted transplantation in children. Germline V CDR1 and CDR2: SGHAT, FQDESV (reference sequence). This CDR3 is built from 14 residues. V gave up 11 bases and J gave up 4 bases, with 19 bases separating them. TCRbeta library preparation incorporated unique molecular identifiers. TCRdb analysed the PCR reads with MiXCR anew, one entry per CDR3 protein. Of over 300,000 distinct CDR3 sequences in the sample, approximately 10% were seen once. At least ten counts were recorded for this clonotype. The gene calls are TRBV11-1 and TRBJ2-3, with D hard to call. The sequence derives from a human donor who donated a stem cell graft to a child with acute lymphoblastic leukemia. Sequenced here: PBMCs from the stem cell graft donor, sampled from the stem cell graft. The CDR3 loop is CACRLDWWSDTQYF. The CDR3 DNA is TGTGCCTGTCGTCTAGATTGGTGGTCAGATACGCAGTATTTT.